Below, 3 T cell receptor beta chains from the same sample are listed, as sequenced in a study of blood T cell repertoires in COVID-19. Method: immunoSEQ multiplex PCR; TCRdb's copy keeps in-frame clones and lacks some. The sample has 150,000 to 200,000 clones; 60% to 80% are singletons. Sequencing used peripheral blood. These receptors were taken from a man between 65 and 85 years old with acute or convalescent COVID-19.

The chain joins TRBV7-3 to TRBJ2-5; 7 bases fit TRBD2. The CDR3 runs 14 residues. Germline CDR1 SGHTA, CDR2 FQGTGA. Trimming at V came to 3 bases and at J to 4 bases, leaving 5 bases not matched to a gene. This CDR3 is CASSFGGSRETQYF. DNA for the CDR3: TGTGCCAGCAGCTTTGGCGGGAGTAGAGAGACCCAGTACTTC.

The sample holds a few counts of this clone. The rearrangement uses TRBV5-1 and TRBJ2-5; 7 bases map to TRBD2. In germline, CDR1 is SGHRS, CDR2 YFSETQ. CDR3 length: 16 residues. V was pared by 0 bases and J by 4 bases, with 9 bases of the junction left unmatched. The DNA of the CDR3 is TGCGCCAGCAGCTTGGACACGAGGTCGGGGGGAGAGACCCAGTACTTC. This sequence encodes CASSLDTRSGGETQYF. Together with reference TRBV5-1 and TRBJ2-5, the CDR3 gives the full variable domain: KAGVTQTPRYLIKTRGQQVTLSCSPISGHRSVSWYQQTPGQGLQFLFEYFSETQRNKGNFPGRFSGRQFSNSRSEMNVSTLELGDSALYLCASSLDTRSGGETQYFGPGTRLLVL.

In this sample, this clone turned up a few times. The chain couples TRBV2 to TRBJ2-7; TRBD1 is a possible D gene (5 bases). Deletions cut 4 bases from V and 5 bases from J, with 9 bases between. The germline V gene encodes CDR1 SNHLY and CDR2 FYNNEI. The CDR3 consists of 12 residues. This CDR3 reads CASSGQTNEQYF. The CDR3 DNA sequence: TGTGCCAGCAGTGGACAGACGAACGAGCAGTACTTC.